A few counts support the clone carrying this T cell receptor (beta chain). This sample is part of a study of response to subunit inactivated influenza vaccine. TCRdb fed the RT-PCR reads into MiXCR, producing one record per CDR3 protein. The repertoire includes 550,000 to 800,000 distinct CDR3 sequences, 15% to 18% of them detected once, and roughly 11% sits in the top ten. Looked up from germline, CDR1 is MNHEY and CDR2 is SMNVEV (reference sequence). The CDR3 runs 14 residues. The V and J ends lost 4 bases and 2 bases, in that order; junction bases with no gene match: 4. The chain uses TRBV27 and TRBJ1-1, with 7 bases identical to TRBD1. This TCR derives from a man in his fifties or sixties who received an inactivated influenza vaccine. Sequenced here: PBMCs from blood, sampled 12 days after vaccination. The CDR3 spells CASSSQGDNTEAFF. The DNA for the CDR3 is TGTGCCAGCAGTTCCCAGGGGGACAACACTGAAGCTTTCTTT.